The next 7 T cell receptor beta chains were all read from a single sample in a study of human T cells and chemical hapten exposure. Using its own MiXCR run on the RACE reads, TCRdb lists one record per CDR3 protein. The table lists 150,000 to 200,000 distinct CDR3 sequences, more than 12% of them singletons. Time point specified: patch test 1, 2 weeks after DPC sensitization. Treatment noted: therapeutic diphenylcyclopropenone sensitization with weekly scalp DPC. The sample was whole blood, taken in connection with sensitization to the hapten diphenylcyclopropenone (DPC). Source of these receptors: a woman aged 25-40 years with alopecia areata. Some clones in this sample may be carry-over from other donors' samples.

The rearrangement joins TRBV7-9 to TRBJ1-2; D is possibly TRBD1 (6 bases). The germline V and J ends were trimmed by 7 bases and 2 bases, with 11 bases remaining between them. Germline lookup yields CDR1 SEHNR and CDR2 FQNEAQ (reference sequence). CDR3 length: 13 residues. The CDR3 DNA reads TGTGCCAGCACCAGTGACAGGAACTATGGCTACACCTTC. Translating gives CASTSDRNYGYTF.

This clonotype was seen ten or more times. The chain joins TRBV28 to TRBJ2-1; 8 bases agree with TRBD2. Trimming at V came to 2 bases and at J to 4 bases, leaving 1 base not matched to a gene. The CDR3 is made up of 14 amino acids. Germline-derived CDR1 and CDR2 are MDHEN and SYDVKM. This chain's CDR3 is CASSLQREYNEQFF. The CDR3 coding sequence is TGTGCCAGCAGTTTACAGCGGGAGTACAATGAGCAGTTCTTC.

This clonotype was recorded a few times. This chain joins TRBV15 and TRBJ2-2; D gene unclear. The CDR3 length is 14 residues. The germline V gene has CDR1 LNHNV and CDR2 YYDKDF (reference sequence). V was pared by 5 bases and J by 6 bases, with 13 bases between. The CDR3 is CATSPGYVPGELFF. CDR3 sequence (DNA): TGTGCCACCAGCCCCGGATATGTACCCGGGGAGCTGTTTTTT.

This clonotype occurred many times. The genes are TRBV14 and TRBJ2-6; D is unresolved. CDR3 size: 15 residues. Trimming left V 1 base short and J 2 bases short, with 6 bases between. Germline CDR1 and CDR2: SGHDN and FVKESK. The CDR3 sequence: CASSQAGAGANVLTF. The DNA of the CDR3 is TGTGCCAGCAGCCAAGCGGGCGCTGGGGCCAACGTCCTGACTTTC.

This clonotype was counted a few times. Compared with germline, one end of the junction differs, possibly owing to a read error. The chain carries TRBV20-1 and TRBJ1-5, with 9 positions matching TRBD1. From germline, CDR1 is DFQATT and CDR2 SNEGSKA (reference sequence). The length of the CDR3 is 14 residues. The CDR3 bases are TGCAGCGCTAGGGGACAGGGAAGCAATCAGCCCCAGCATTTT. Translating gives CSARGQGSNQPQHF.

V and J are TRBV27 and TRBJ1-2, with a weak D call TRBD1 (6 bases). Germline CDR1 is MNHEY and CDR2 is SMNVEV (reference sequence). Trimming removed 3 bases at V and 0 bases at J, with 8 bases between. CDR3 length: 14 residues. CDR3 DNA: TGTGCCAGCAGTTTCGGGGGCCCTAACTATGGCTACACCTTC. The encoded protein is CASSFGGPNYGYTF.

The gene calls are TRBV12-3 or TRBV12-4 and TRBJ1-5; 11 nucleotides align to TRBD1. The CDR3 has 16 amino acids. Unmatched junction bases numbered 5, after V lost 3 bases and J lost 4 bases. The CDR3 bases are TGTGCCAGCAGTTTCGGACAGGGGGCTCGTAATCAGCCCCAGCATTTT. Protein product: CASSFGQGARNQPQHF.